This record concerns one T cell receptor beta chain sequence. These data come from a study of blood T cell repertoires in COVID-19. Per the germline V gene, CDR1 is MNHEY and CDR2 is SVGAGI. The V segment lost 4 bases and the J segment 9 bases; nucleotides outside the gene matches: 8. The CDR3 totals 15 residues. Libraries were prepared by immunoSEQ multiplex PCR; TCRdb keeps only in-frame clonotypes and omits some of them. The table lists about 170,000 clones, 82% of them singletons. The specimen sequenced was peripheral blood. V and J are TRBV6-5 and TRBJ2-3, with 12 bases that match TRBD2. This sequence originates from a woman aged 80 or over with active or convalescent COVID-19. As DNA, the CDR3 is TGTGCCAGCAGTTCGGGACTAGCGGGCGCGAAGACGCAGTATTTT. The encoded protein is CASSSGLAGAKTQYF.